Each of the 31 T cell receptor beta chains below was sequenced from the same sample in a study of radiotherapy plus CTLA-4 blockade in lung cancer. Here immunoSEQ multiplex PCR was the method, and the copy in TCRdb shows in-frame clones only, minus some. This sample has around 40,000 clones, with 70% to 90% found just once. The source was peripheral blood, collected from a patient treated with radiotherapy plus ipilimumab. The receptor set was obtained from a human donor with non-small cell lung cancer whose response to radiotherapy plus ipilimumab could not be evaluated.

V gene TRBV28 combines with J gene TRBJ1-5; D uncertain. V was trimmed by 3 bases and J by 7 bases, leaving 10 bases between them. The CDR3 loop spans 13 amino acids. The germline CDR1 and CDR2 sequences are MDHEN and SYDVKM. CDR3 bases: TGTGCCAGCAGTTTGGGCGATGGCCAGCCCCAGCATTTT. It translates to CASSLGDGQPQHF.

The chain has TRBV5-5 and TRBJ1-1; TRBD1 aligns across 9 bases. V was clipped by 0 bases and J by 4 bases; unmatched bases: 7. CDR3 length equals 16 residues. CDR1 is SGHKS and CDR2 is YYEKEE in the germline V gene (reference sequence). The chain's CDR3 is CASSLDPGTGLTEAFF. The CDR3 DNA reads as TGTGCCAGCAGCTTGGATCCCGGGACAGGGCTCACTGAAGCTTTCTTT.

For the CDR3, the DNA is TGTGCCAGCAGCGTAGGACAGGGGTACCAGCCCCAGCATTTT. As protein: CASSVGQGYQPQHF. This rearrangement joins TRBV9 to TRBJ1-5, with 8 bases that match TRBD1. The V gene's germline CDR1 is SGDLS and CDR2 YYNGEE. V shed 0 bases, J shed 7 bases, and the junction held 3 bases outside the gene matches. The CDR3 runs 14 residues.

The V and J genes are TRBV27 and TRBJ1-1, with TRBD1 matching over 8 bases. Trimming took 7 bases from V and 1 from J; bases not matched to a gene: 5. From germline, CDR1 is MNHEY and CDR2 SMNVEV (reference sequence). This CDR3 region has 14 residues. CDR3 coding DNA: TGTGCCAGCAAGGTGGACAGGGAGAACACTGAAGCTTTCTTT. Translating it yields CASKVDRENTEAFF.

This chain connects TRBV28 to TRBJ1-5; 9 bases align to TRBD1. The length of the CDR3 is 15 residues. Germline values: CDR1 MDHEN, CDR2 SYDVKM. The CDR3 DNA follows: TGTGCAGCGCGGGACAGGGAGTATAGCAATCAGCCCCAGCATTTT. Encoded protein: CAARDREYSNQPQHF.

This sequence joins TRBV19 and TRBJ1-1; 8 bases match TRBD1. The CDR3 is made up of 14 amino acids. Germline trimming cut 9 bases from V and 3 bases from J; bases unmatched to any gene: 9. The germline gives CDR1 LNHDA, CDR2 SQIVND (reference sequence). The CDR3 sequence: CASDRGRLDTEAFF. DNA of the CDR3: TGTGCCAGCGACAGGGGTAGACTCGACACTGAAGCTTTCTTT.

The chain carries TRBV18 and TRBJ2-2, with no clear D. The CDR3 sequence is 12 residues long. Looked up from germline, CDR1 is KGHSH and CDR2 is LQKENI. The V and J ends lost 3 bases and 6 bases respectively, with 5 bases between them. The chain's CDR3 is CASSPSAGELFF. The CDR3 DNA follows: TGTGCCAGCTCACCCTCCGCCGGGGAGCTGTTTTTT.

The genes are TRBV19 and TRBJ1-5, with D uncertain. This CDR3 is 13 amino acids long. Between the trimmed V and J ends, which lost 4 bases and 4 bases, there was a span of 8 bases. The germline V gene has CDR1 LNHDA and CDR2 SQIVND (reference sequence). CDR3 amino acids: CASSTVKNQPQHF. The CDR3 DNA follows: TGTGCCAGTAGTACGGTCAAAAATCAGCCCCAGCATTTT.

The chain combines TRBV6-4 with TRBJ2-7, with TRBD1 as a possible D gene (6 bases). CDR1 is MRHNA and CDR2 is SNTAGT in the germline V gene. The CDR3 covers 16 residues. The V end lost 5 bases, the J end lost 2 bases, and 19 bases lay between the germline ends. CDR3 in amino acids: CASSCPDRPCPYEQYF. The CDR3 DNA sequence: TGTGCCAGCAGTTGTCCTGACAGGCCTTGCCCCTACGAGCAGTACTTC.

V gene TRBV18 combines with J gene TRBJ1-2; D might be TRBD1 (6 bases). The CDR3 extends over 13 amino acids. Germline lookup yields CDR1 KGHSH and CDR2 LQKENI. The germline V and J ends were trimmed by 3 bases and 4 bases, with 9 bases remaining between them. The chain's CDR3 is CASSPQTGYGYTF. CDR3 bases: TGTGCCAGCTCACCTCAGACAGGCTATGGCTACACCTTC.

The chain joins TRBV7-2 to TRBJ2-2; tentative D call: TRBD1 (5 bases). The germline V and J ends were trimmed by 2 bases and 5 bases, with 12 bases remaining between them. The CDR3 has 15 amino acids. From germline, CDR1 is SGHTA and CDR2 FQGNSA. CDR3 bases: TGTGCCAGCAGCTTAATCCTAAGGGGTACCGGGGAGCTGTTTTTT. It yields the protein CASSLILRGTGELFF.

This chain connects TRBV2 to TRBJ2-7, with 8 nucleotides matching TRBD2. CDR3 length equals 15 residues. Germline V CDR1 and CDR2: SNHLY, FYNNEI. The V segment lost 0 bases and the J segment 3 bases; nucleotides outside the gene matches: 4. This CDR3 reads CASSEAGGRRYEQYF. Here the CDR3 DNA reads TGTGCCAGCAGTGAAGCCGGCGGGAGGCGCTACGAGCAGTACTTC. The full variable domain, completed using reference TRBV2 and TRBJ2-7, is EPEVTQTPSHQVTQMGQEVILRCVPISNHLYFYWYRQILGQKVEFLVSFYNNEISEKSEIFDDQFSVERPDGSNFTLKIRSTKLEDSAMYFCASSEAGGRRYEQYFGPGTRLTVT.

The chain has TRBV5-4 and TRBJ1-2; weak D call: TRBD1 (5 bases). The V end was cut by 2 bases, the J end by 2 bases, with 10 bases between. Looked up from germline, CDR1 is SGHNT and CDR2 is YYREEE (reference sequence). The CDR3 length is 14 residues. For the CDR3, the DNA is TGTGCCAGCAGCTTCAGGGCGGGGAACTATGGCTACACCTTC. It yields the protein CASSFRAGNYGYTF.

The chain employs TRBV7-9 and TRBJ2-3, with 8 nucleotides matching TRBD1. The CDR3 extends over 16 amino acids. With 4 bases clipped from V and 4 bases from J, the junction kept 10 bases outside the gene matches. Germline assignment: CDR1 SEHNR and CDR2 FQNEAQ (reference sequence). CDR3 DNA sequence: TGTGCCAGCAGCTCCCAGGGGGCCCCAAACCCAGATACGCAGTATTTT. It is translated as CASSSQGAPNPDTQYF. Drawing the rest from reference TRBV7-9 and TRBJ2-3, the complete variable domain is DTGVSQNPRHKITKRGQNVTFRCDPISEHNRLYWYRQTLGQGPEFLTYFQNEAQLEKSRLLSDRFSAERPKGSFSTLEIQRTEQGDSAMYLCASSSQGAPNPDTQYFGPGTRLTVL.

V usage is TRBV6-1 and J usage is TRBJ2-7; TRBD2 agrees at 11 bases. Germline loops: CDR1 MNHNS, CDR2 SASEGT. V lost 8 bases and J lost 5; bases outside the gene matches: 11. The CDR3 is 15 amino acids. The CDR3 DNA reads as TGTGCCAGCGTTCCTAGCGGGAGGCCGGGAGACGAGCAGTACTTC. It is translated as CASVPSGRPGDEQYF.

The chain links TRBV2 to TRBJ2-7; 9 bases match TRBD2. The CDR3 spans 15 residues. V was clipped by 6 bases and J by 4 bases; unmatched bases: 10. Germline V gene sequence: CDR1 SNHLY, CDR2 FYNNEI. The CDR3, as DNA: TGTGCCAGCAGCTATCGGCGGGAGGGCCTGTACGAGCAGTACTTC. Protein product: CASSYRREGLYEQYF. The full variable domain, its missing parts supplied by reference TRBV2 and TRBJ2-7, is EPEVTQTPSHQVTQMGQEVILRCVPISNHLYFYWYRQILGQKVEFLVSFYNNEISEKSEIFDDQFSVERPDGSNFTLKIRSTKLEDSAMYFCASSYRREGLYEQYFGPGTRLTVT.

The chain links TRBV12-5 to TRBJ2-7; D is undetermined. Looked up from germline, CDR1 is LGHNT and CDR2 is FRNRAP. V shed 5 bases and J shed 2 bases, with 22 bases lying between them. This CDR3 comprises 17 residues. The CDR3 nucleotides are TGTGCTAGTGGTCTCCCCTGCAATAACCGCGTCGCCTACGAGCAGTACTTC. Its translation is CASGLPCNNRVAYEQYF.

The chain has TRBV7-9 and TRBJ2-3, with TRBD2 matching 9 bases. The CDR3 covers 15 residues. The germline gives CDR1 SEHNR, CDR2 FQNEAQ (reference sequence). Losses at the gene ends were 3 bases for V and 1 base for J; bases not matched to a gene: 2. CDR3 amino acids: CASSFWTSGTDTQYF. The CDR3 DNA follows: TGTGCCAGCAGCTTCTGGACTAGCGGCACAGATACGCAGTATTTT.

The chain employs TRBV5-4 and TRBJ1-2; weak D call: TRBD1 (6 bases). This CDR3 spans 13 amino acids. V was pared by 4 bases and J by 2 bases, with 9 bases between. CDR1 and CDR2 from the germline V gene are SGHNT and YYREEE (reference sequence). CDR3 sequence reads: CASSPTGNYGYTF. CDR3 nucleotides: TGTGCCAGCAGCCCGACAGGAAACTATGGCTACACCTTC.

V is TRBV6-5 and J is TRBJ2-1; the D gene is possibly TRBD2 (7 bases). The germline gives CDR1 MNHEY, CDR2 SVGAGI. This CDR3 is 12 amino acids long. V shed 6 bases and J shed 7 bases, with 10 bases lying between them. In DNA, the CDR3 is TGTGCCAGCAGGGGAGGGGGAAATGAGCAGTTCTTC. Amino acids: CASRGGGNEQFF.

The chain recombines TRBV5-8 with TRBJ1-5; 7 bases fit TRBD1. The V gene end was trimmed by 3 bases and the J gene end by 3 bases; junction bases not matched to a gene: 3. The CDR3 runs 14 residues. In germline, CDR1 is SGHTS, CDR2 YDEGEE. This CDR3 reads CASSSGQNNQPQHF. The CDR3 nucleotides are TGTGCCAGCAGCTCGGGACAGAACAATCAGCCCCAGCATTTT.

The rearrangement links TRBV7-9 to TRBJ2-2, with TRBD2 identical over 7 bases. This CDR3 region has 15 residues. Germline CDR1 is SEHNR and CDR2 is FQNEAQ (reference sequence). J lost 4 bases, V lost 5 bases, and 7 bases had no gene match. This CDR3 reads CASSLRDYITGELFF. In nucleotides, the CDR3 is TGTGCCAGCAGCCTCCGGGACTACATCACCGGGGAGCTGTTTTTT.

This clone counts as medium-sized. The CDR3 nucleotides read TGTGCCAGCAGCCTAAATCGACAGGCCCTGGCCAATGAGCAGTTCTTC. This gives the protein CASSLNRQALANEQFF. The chain links TRBV2 to TRBJ2-1, with a weak D call TRBD1 (6 bases). The CDR3 consists of 16 residues. CDR1 is SNHLY, CDR2 FYNNEI, per germline. V was shortened by 6 bases and J by 6 bases, with 21 bases between the two germline ends.

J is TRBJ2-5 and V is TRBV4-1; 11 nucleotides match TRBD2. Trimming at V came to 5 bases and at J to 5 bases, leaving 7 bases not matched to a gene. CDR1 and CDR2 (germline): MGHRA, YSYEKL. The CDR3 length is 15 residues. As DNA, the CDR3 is TGCGCCAGCAGCGCCACTAGCGGGAGTTCGGAGACCCAGTACTTC. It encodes CASSATSGSSETQYF.

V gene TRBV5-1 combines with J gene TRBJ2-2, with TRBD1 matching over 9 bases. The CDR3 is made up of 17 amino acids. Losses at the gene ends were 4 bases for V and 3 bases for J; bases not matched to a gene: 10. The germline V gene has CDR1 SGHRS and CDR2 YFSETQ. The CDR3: CASSLVNRGPYTGELFF. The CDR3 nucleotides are TGCGCCAGCAGCCTCGTCAACAGGGGGCCTTACACCGGGGAGCTGTTTTTT.

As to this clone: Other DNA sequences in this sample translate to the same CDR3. CDR3: CASSLKGQGTSYNSPLHF. CDR3 sequence (DNA): TGTGCCAGCAGTCTTAAAGGACAGGGAACGTCCTATAATTCACCCCTCCACTTT. The chain combines TRBV27 with TRBJ1-6; the match to TRBD1 covers 8 bases. CDR1 is MNHEY, CDR2 SMNVEV, per germline (reference sequence). CDR3 length: 18 amino acids. After removal of 5 bases from V and 1 base from J, the junction contained 10 bases not matched to a gene.

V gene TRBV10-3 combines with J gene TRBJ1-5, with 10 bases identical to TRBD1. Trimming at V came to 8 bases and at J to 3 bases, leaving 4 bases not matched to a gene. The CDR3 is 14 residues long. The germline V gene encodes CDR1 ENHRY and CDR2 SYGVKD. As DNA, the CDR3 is TGTGCCATCGGGGGACAGGGGCCCAATCAGCCCCAGCATTTT. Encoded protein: CAIGGQGPNQPQHF.

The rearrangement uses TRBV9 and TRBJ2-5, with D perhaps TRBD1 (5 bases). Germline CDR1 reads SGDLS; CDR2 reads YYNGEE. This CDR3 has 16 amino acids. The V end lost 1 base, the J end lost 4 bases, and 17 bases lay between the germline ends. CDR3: CASSVMLGRVGETQYF. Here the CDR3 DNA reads TGTGCCAGCAGCGTAATGTTAGGCAGGGTCGGAGAGACCCAGTACTTC.

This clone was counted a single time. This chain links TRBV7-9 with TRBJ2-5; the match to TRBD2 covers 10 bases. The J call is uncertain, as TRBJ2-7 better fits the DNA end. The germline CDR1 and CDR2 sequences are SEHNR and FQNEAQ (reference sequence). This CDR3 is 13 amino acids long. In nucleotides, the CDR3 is TGTGCCAGCAGCCCTAGCGGGGGCTACGAGCAGTACTTC. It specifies CASSPSGGYEQYF.

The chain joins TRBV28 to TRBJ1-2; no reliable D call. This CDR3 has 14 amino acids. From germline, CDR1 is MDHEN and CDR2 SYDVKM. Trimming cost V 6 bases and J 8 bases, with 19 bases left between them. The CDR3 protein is CASRPMEYRKGYTF. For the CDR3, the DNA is TGTGCCAGCAGACCAATGGAGTACCGCAAAGGCTACACCTTC.

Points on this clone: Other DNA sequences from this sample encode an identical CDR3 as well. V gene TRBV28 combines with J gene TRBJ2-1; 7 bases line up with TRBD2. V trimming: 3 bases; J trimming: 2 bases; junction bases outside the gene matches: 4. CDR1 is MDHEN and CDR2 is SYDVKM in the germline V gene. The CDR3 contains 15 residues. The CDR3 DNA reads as TGTGCCAGCAGTTTGGCTAGCGGCCCCTACAATGAGCAGTTCTTC. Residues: CASSLASGPYNEQFF.